This is a list of T cell receptor beta chains from one sample in a study of T cell changes during pregnancy in multiple sclerosis. TCRdb keeps only in-frame clones here, not all; method: immunoSEQ multiplex PCR. The data hold fewer than 75,000 clones, with around 93% observed a single time. Sample: peripheral blood, taken after pregnancy. The receptors stem from a female donor in good health, enrolled as a control in a pregnancy study. Both conserved end residues are part of each CDR3. A D gene is named only where the DNA matches it firmly. The size entry is marked missing in some rows and otherwise reads once, few, many or a size class.

cdr3_length	d_call	clone_size	v_call	j_call	cdr3_aa	cdr3_nt
15	TRBD1	once	TRBV7-2	TRBJ2-7	CASSPRTGGEDEQYF	TGTGCCAGCAGCCCCCGGACAGGGGGGGAAGACGAGCAGTACTTC
16	TRBD2	-	TRBV4-3	TRBJ2-3	CASSQELAGGTDTQYF	TGCGCCAGCAGCCAAGAACTAGCGGGAGGCACAGATACGCAGTATTTT
15	-	once	TRBV9	TRBJ2-1	CASSLNTGSYNEQFF	TGTGCCAGCAGTCTAAATACGGGGTCCTACAATGAGCAGTTCTTC
16	-	-	TRBV4-1	TRBJ2-2	CASSPVGREDTGELFF	TGCGCCAGCAGCCCCGTTGGCAGGGAGGACACCGGGGAGCTGTTTTTT
15	-	-	TRBV29-1	TRBJ2-7	CSVIEPGHVSYEQYF	TGCAGCGTTATAGAACCGGGACACGTCTCCTACGAGCAGTACTTC
16	TRBD1	-	TRBV4-1	TRBJ1-3	CASSLTQGESGNTIYF	TGCGCCAGCAGCCTGACACAGGGGGAATCTGGAAACACCATATATTTT
16	TRBD1	-	TRBV13	TRBJ2-6	CASSLEGGAGANVLTF	TGTGCCAGCAGCTTAGAAGGGGGCGCTGGGGCCAACGTCCTGACTTTC
23	TRBD1	-	TRBV28	TRBJ2-7	CASSCLSPDRDRGCSLAADEQYF	TGTGCCAGCAGTTGCCTCAGCCCAGACCGGGACAGGGGGTGCTCTTTGGCAGCCGACGAGCAGTACTTC
17	TRBD1	-	TRBV6-1	TRBJ1-1	CASSEDRMRGLGTEAFF	TGTGCCAGCAGTGAAGACAGGATGAGGGGGCTGGGCACTGAAGCTTTCTTT
15	TRBD2	few	TRBV5-4	TRBJ2-3	CASSNRLAMGDTQYF	TGTGCCAGCAGTAACCGACTAGCGATGGGAGATACGCAGTATTTT
15	TRBD1	-	TRBV6-5	TRBJ2-3	CASSYSRQGADTQYF	TGTGCCAGCAGTTACTCGAGACAGGGTGCGGATACGCAGTATTTT
17	TRBD2	-	TRBV9	TRBJ2-1	CASSGFGLNRGGIEQFF	TGTGCCAGCAGCGGTTTTGGTCTCAATCGGGGGGGAATTGAGCAGTTCTTC
13	TRBD1	-	TRBV19	TRBJ1-4	CASKGTGGEKLFF	TGTGCCAGTAAAGGGACAGGGGGAGAAAAACTGTTTTTT
13	-	-	TRBV6-5	TRBJ2-7	CASSYSTKNEQYF	TGTGCCAGCAGTTACTCGACTAAGAACGAGCAGTACTTC
11	-	-	TRBV6-5	TRBJ1-1	CASSYRTEAFF	TGTGCCAGCAGTTACCGCACTGAAGCTTTCTTT
13	-	-	TRBV19	TRBJ2-5	CASSQGRQETQYF	TGTGCCAGTAGTCAGGGAAGGCAAGAGACCCAGTACTTC
17	TRBD2	-	TRBV27	TRBJ2-5	CASRSFGTSGYQETQYF	TGTGCCAGCAGAAGTTTTGGGACTAGCGGGTACCAAGAGACCCAGTACTTC
16	TRBD1	-	TRBV28	TRBJ2-7	CASSQRQGPSSYEQYF	TGTGCCAGCAGCCAGAGACAGGGACCTAGCTCCTACGAGCAGTACTTC
13	TRBD1	-	TRBV7-3	TRBJ2-4	CASSSTGGNIQYF	TGTGCCAGCAGCTCAACAGGGGGCAACATTCAGTACTTC
15	-	-	TRBV28	TRBJ1-5	CASTLVRGYNQPQHF	TGTGCCAGCACCCTAGTCCGGGGTTACAATCAGCCCCAGCATTTT
18	TRBD1	once	TRBV18	TRBJ1-5	CASSPPSGGLLSNQPQHF	TGTGCCAGCTCACCACCGTCAGGGGGCTTACTTAGCAATCAGCCCCAGCATTTT
16	-	-	TRBV5-1	TRBJ2-3	CASSLGGGKSTDTQYF	TGCGCCAGCAGCTTGGGGGGCGGGAAGTCCACAGATACGCAGTATTTT
20	TRBD2	-	TRBV4-1	TRBJ2-1	CASSAAGTSGSLNEYNEQFF	TGCGCCAGCAGCGCAGCCGGGACTAGCGGGAGTTTGAACGAGTACAATGAGCAGTTCTTC
16	TRBD1	-	TRBV28	TRBJ1-5	CASSGQGGGGNQPQHF	TGTGCCAGCAGCGGACAGGGGGGTGGGGGGAATCAGCCCCAGCATTTT
15	TRBD1	-	TRBV28	TRBJ1-2	CASTLPDRRRYGYTF	TGTGCCAGCACCCTCCCGGACAGGCGACGTTATGGCTACACCTTC
17	-	-	TRBV9	TRBJ1-1	CASSPTPTTGPNTEAFF	TGTGCCAGCAGCCCAACACCCACGACAGGCCCCAACACTGAAGCTTTCTTT
15	-	-	TRBV5-5	TRBJ2-7	CASSLGPISPAGQYF	TGTGCCAGCAGCTTGGGGCCAATTTCCCCAGCGGGGCAGTACTTC
13	-	-	TRBV30	TRBJ1-2	CAWSAGAKGGYTF	TGTGCCTGGAGTGCAGGGGCAAAGGGCGGCTACACCTTC
14	TRBD2	-	TRBV28	TRBJ2-3	CASSFLAGADTQYF	TGTGCCAGCAGTTTCCTAGCGGGAGCAGATACGCAGTATTTT
17	TRBD2	-	TRBV19	TRBJ2-7	CASSISLGTSGSYEQYF	TGTGCCAGTAGTATTTCTCTTGGGACTAGCGGGAGTTACGAGCAGTACTTC
19	TRBD2	-	TRBV5-1	TRBJ2-3	CASSVGLAGGQGLTDTQYF	TGCGCCAGCAGCGTGGGACTAGCGGGGGGGCAAGGTCTGACGGATACGCAGTATTTT
15	-	-	TRBV27	TRBJ2-7	CASSSHSGPSYEQYF	TGTGCCAGCAGTTCCCACAGCGGACCCTCCTACGAGCAGTACTTC